These 7 T cell receptor beta chains came from one sample sequenced in a study of blood T cells in healthy people across ages. Primed by a sample-barcoded 5' primer and a J-beta primer mix, a second PCR proceeded for about 6 to 12 cycles. TCRdb reprocessed the 5' RACE reads via MiXCR and lists one record per CDR3 protein. This sample carries some 1.6 million distinct CDR3 sequences, roughly 32% of them seen once, and the ten largest clones take around 10%. Material: blood. The receptor set was obtained from a woman in her 30s in good health.

The sample holds a few counts of this clonotype. The chain combines TRBV11-1 with TRBJ2-1, with 7 bases that match TRBD2. The V and J ends lost 3 bases and 7 bases, in that order; junction bases with no gene match: 12. Germline V CDR1 and CDR2: SGHAT, FQDESV (reference sequence). The CDR3 has 16 amino acids. The CDR3 DNA reads as TGTGCCAGCAGCTTTCCGGGACTAAAGAGTGGAAATGAGCAGTTCTTC. Protein product: CASSFPGLKSGNEQFF.

This clonotype was found a few times. An end of the junction does not agree with germline; a read error may underlie this. The chain couples TRBV29-1 to TRBJ2-1; 13 positions agree with TRBD2. Germline V CDR1 and CDR2: SQVTM, ANQGSEA. The CDR3 loop spans 14 amino acids. DNA of the CDR3: TGCAGCGTTAAAGACATGGGACTAGCGGGACCGCAGTTCTTC. Translation gives CSVKDMGLAGPQFF.

The rearrangement joins TRBV7-2 to TRBJ2-7; no firm D call. Trimming shortened V by 5 bases and J by 2 bases, and 16 bases separated the two germline ends. The CDR3 is 15 residues long. In germline, CDR1 is SGHTA, CDR2 FQGNSA. As DNA, the CDR3 is TGTGCCAGCAGCGTACAGCCTCAGATTACCTACGAGCAGTACTTC. It codes for CASSVQPQITYEQYF.

This clonotype was counted a few times. V usage is TRBV10-3 and J usage is TRBJ2-7; D gene uncertain. This CDR3 is 14 amino acids long. Trimming removed 1 base at V and 1 base at J, with 8 bases between. Germline assignment: CDR1 ENHRY and CDR2 SYGVKD. The CDR3 region has the DNA TGTGCCATCAGTGAGTTCCCCCTTTCCTACGAGCAGTACTTC. It specifies CAISEFPLSYEQYF.

In regard to this clonotype: Mismatch with germline at one junction end may stem from a read error. V usage is TRBV6-1 and J usage is TRBJ2-7; D is undetermined. The CDR3 covers 17 residues. CDR1 and CDR2 from the germline V gene are MNHNS and SASEGT. The CDR3 bases are TGTGCCAGCAGTCCTCGCGCTCTAGAGGCGAGCTCCTACAAGCAGTACTTC. As protein: CASSPRALEASSYKQYF.

The sample holds a few counts of this clonotype. The V and J genes are TRBV10-1 and TRBJ2-3, with 11 bases matching TRBD2. V trimming: 2 bases; J trimming: 3 bases; junction bases outside the gene matches: 1. Germline assignment: CDR1 WNHNN and CDR2 SYGVQD (reference sequence). This CDR3 spans 15 amino acids. In nucleotides, the CDR3 is TGCGCCAGCAGTGAGAGGACTAGCGGGACAGATACGCAGTATTTT. Its protein product is CASSERTSGTDTQYF.

This clonotype was detected many times. The gene calls are TRBV12-3 or TRBV12-4 and TRBJ2-1; 7 bases line up with TRBD1. This CDR3 contains 17 residues. The J segment lost 4 bases and the V segment lost 7 bases, leaving 16 bases of the junction unmatched. The CDR3 DNA reads as TGTGCCAGCACCCTCGAGGGGGCGAGCGGAGGATACAATGAGCAGTTCTTC. Translating it yields CASTLEGASGGYNEQFF.